This T cell receptor (beta chain) was sequenced in a study of T cell repertoires in cytomegalovirus infection. Study-wide context: The public TCR beta signatures pointed to both CMV infection and matching HLA type.

Broader study findings: The ex vivo response showed dominance by HLA-C-restricted CMV-specific TCR beta clonotypes. Accumulated public TCR beta family frequency recognized individuals carrying CMV together with the relevant HLA.

This clonotype has a count of ten or more. What it binds is not known. TCRdb passed the reads through MiXCR, listing each CDR3 protein once. The sample lists 490,000 or so distinct CDR3 sequences; roughly 10% were seen once. Germline values: CDR1 SGHVS, CDR2 FQNEAQ. The ends were cut back, 1 base at V and 0 bases at J, with 15 bases in the middle. The CDR3 is made up of 18 amino acids. The source material was PBMCs. The gene calls are TRBV7-8 and TRBJ1-4; D remains unclear. The TCR originated in a human donor in good health (CMV status not recorded). Some clones in this sample may be carry-over from other donors' samples. CDR3 amino acids: CASSLGYRRIATNEKLFF. DNA for the CDR3: TGTGCCAGCAGCTTAGGGTATCGGCGGATTGCAACTAATGAAAAACTGTTTTTT.